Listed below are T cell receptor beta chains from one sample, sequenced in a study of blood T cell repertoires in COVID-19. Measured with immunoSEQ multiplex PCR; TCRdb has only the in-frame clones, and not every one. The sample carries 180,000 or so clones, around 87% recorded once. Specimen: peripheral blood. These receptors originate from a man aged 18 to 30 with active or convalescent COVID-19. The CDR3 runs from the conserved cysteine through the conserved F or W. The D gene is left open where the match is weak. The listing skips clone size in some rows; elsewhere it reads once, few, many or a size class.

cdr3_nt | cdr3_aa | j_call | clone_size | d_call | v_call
TGCGCCAGCAGCTACGGGAAAGACAGGGGATGGCTAGGCGGCTACACCTTC | CASSYGKDRGWLGGYTF | TRBJ1-2 | - | TRBD1 | TRBV5-1
TGTGCCAGCAGCCCATACCGTACGACAGGGGGCATCGTCGGGGAGCTGTTTTTT | CASSPYRTTGGIVGELFF | TRBJ2-2 | - | TRBD1 | TRBV11-2
TGTGCCAGCAGTGAGTCTCCAGGGGCCTCTAACTATGGCTACACCTTC | CASSESPGASNYGYTF | TRBJ1-2 | - | - | TRBV6-4
TGTGCCACCTACGAGGACAGCACTAATGAAAAACTGTTTTTT | CATYEDSTNEKLFF | TRBJ1-4 | - | - | TRBV28
TGTGCCAGCAGTTTAACCCCAGGTGACAGGGACACTGAAGCTTTCTTT | CASSLTPGDRDTEAFF | TRBJ1-1 | - | TRBD1 | TRBV27
TGCAGTGCTAGTCCCTCGACGGAGTTTCAGCATTTT | CSASPSTEFQHF | TRBJ1-5 | - | - | TRBV20-1
TGTGCCAGCAGAGGGGACAGCTATGGCTACACCTTC | CASRGDSYGYTF | TRBJ1-2 | - | TRBD1 | TRBV2
TGCGCCAGCAATAGGGACAGGGGCACTGAAGCTTTCTTT | CASNRDRGTEAFF | TRBJ1-1 | - | TRBD1 | TRBV10-2
TGTGCCAGCAAAAATCAGGGGGCGCATGGCTACACCTTC | CASKNQGAHGYTF | TRBJ1-2 | - | TRBD1 | TRBV6-5
TGTGCCAGCAGTTTCGGCAGTAAGGGGGCTTTCTTT | CASSFGSKGAFF | TRBJ1-1 | - | - | TRBV28
TGTGCCAGCAGTAGAGGCCAGCCGAATTCACCCCTCCACTTT | CASSRGQPNSPLHF | TRBJ1-6 | - | - | TRBV4-2
TGTGCCAGCAGTGAATCCCAGGGGGGAAATGAAAAACTGTTTTTT | CASSESQGGNEKLFF | TRBJ1-4 | - | TRBD1 | TRBV6-1
TGTGCCAGCAGCTCGACAGGGTCCGGGGAGCTGTTTTTT | CASSSTGSGELFF | TRBJ2-2 | - | TRBD1 | TRBV7-3
TGCGCCAGCAGCCAAACCGGGACAAGGGATTCACCCCTCCACTTT | CASSQTGTRDSPLHF | TRBJ1-6 | - | - | TRBV4-1
TGTGCCAGCAGCTTGGGGGGGGTTAGGGCTAGCGGACAGTACTTC | CASSLGGVRASGQYF | TRBJ2-5 | - | TRBD2 | TRBV5-4
TGCGCCAGCAGCCAAGTGGGCGCCTCATACGAGCAGTACTTC | CASSQVGASYEQYF | TRBJ2-7 | - | - | TRBV4-1
TGTGCCACCAGGAAGACAGGGGAGGCTGAGCAGTTCTTC | CATRKTGEAEQFF | TRBJ2-1 | - | TRBD1 | TRBV15
TGTGCCAGCAGCTTGGATATAGCGGGGGGGCGGATGAAGACCCAGTACTTC | CASSLDIAGGRMKTQYF | TRBJ2-5 | - | TRBD2 | TRBV5-6
TGTGCCAGCAGCCAAGGCTCGGGATACGGAAACACCATATATTTT | CASSQGSGYGNTIYF | TRBJ1-3 | - | - | TRBV14
TGTGCCTGGAGGGCCCCGGACAGGGGGGGCGGCTACACCTTC | CAWRAPDRGGGYTF | TRBJ1-2 | - | TRBD1 | TRBV30
TGCGCCAGCAGCTGGGGGACAGGTAACACAGATACGCAGTATTTT | CASSWGTGNTDTQYF | TRBJ2-3 | - | TRBD1 | TRBV5-1
TGTGCCAGCAGCTGGACAAGGGGGAACACTGAAGCTTTCTTT | CASSWTRGNTEAFF | TRBJ1-1 | - | - | TRBV28
TGTGCCAGCAGTTACCGGGACAGGGGGCACTACGAGCAGTACTTC | CASSYRDRGHYEQYF | TRBJ2-7 | - | TRBD1 | TRBV6-5
TGTGCCAGCAGATACGGGGGCGGGAGGGCCTACGAGCAGTACTTC | CASRYGGGRAYEQYF | TRBJ2-7 | - | TRBD2 | TRBV7-2
TGTGCCAGCAGCCAAGTCGCAGGACTAACCTACAATGAGCAGTTCTTC | CASSQVAGLTYNEQFF | TRBJ2-1 | - | - | TRBV3-1/TRBV3-2
TGTGCCAGCTATGGCAGGGGGCCGACGTGGGAGACCCAGTACTTC | CASYGRGPTWETQYF | TRBJ2-5 | once | TRBD1 | TRBV5-8
TGTGCCAGCAGGGTAACAGGGGAAATGGCTTTCTTT | CASRVTGEMAFF | TRBJ1-1 | - | TRBD1 | TRBV13
TGTGCCGCGGCGGGCGGGAGGAGCTCCTACAATGAGCAGTTCTTC | CAAAGGRSSYNEQFF | TRBJ2-1 | - | TRBD2 | TRBV24-1
TGTGCCAGCAGTGAAGCAGGGGGATGGAACACTGAAGCTTTCTTT | CASSEAGGWNTEAFF | TRBJ1-1 | - | - | TRBV6-1
TGTGCCAGCCGATGGGGGGACAGGAAAAACTCTGGAAACACCATATATTTT | CASRWGDRKNSGNTIYF | TRBJ1-3 | once | TRBD1 | TRBV19
TGCGCCAGCAGCCAAGTTATGAGCGCCGGGGAGCTGTTTTTT | CASSQVMSAGELFF | TRBJ2-2 | - | - | TRBV4-1
TGCAGCGCAGGACAGATCTATGGCTACACCTTC | CSAGQIYGYTF | TRBJ1-2 | - | - | TRBV29-1
TGTGCCACCAGCAGAGATAGGACAGAGCAGTACTTC | CATSRDRTEQYF | TRBJ2-7 | - | - | TRBV15
TGCAGCCCTCGGCTAGCGGGGTACAATGAGCAGTTCTTC | CSPRLAGYNEQFF | TRBJ2-1 | - | TRBD2 | TRBV29-1
TGTGCCAGCTCAATCGGGGGGGCGTTCCGAGGACTGTTTTTT | CASSIGGAFRGLFF | TRBJ1-4 | - | - | TRBV3-1/TRBV3-2
TGTGCCAGCAGTGTTAGGGGTCAACGAGGAGCTTTCTTT | CASSVRGQRGAFF | TRBJ1-1 | - | - | TRBV2
TGTGCCACTATGGGGACCGGGGGAAGGAATGGCTACACCTTC | CATMGTGGRNGYTF | TRBJ1-2 | - | - | TRBV24-1
TGTGCCAGCAGCTCCCAGGGGCTAGGGACCTATGGCTACACCTTC | CASSSQGLGTYGYTF | TRBJ1-2 | - | - | TRBV27
TGTGCCAGCAGCTTTTTACTAGCGGGAGGATACAATGAGCAGTTCTTC | CASSFLLAGGYNEQFF | TRBJ2-1 | - | TRBD2 | TRBV11-1
TGTGCCAGCAGCTTAAAGGCGTATCGACTAGACATGAACACTGAAGCTTTCTTT | CASSLKAYRLDMNTEAFF | TRBJ1-1 | - | - | TRBV7-2
TGTGCCAGCAGCTTATTTGGTCCACTAGCGCCAAAGGAAGAGACCCAGTACTTC | CASSLFGPLAPKEETQYF | TRBJ2-5 | - | TRBD2 | TRBV11-3
TGTGCCAGCAGTGATTACGACAGGGGAAACCAGCCCCAGCATTTT | CASSDYDRGNQPQHF | TRBJ1-5 | few | TRBD1 | TRBV6-1
TGTGCCAGCAGTGCCGACAGGGAAGAGACCCAGTACTTC | CASSADREETQYF | TRBJ2-5 | - | TRBD1 | TRBV25-1
TGTGCCAGCAGTGAATTAGTCGGGGGAACTGGAAACACCATATATTTT | CASSELVGGTGNTIYF | TRBJ1-3 | few | - | TRBV6-1
TGTGCCAGTAGTGTTATACTAGCGGGAGTCCCCAGGAGCTCCTACGAGCAGTACTTC | CASSVILAGVPRSSYEQYF | TRBJ2-7 | - | TRBD2 | TRBV19
TGTGCCAGCAGGTATAACACTGAAGCTTTCTTT | CASRYNTEAFF | TRBJ1-1 | - | - | TRBV28
TGCGCCAGCAGCTTGGATGGGGGCAATCCTTATGGCTACACCTTC | CASSLDGGNPYGYTF | TRBJ1-2 | - | - | TRBV5-1
TGCGCCAGCAGCCAAGATAGGGACAGTTACTTTAACTATGGCTACACCTTC | CASSQDRDSYFNYGYTF | TRBJ1-2 | - | TRBD1 | TRBV4-1
TGTGCCAGCAGCTTGATATGGGCGTACGGCTACACCTTC | CASSLIWAYGYTF | TRBJ1-2 | - | - | TRBV6-5
TGTGCCATCAGCGAGGGGGCGTTGGGGAACACTGAAGCTTTCTTT | CAISEGALGNTEAFF | TRBJ1-1 | - | TRBD1 | TRBV10-3
TGTGCCAGCAGAGTTGGGACTAGCGGGAGGAGCACAGATACGCAGTATTTT | CASRVGTSGRSTDTQYF | TRBJ2-3 | - | TRBD2 | TRBV2
TGTGCCAGCAGCTTGGTCGGGCGGGGCAATCAGCCCCAGCATTTT | CASSLVGRGNQPQHF | TRBJ1-5 | few | - | TRBV5-5
TGTGCCAGTAGTATAGGGGCCGCAAGTCCCTACGAGCAGTACTTC | CASSIGAASPYEQYF | TRBJ2-7 | - | - | TRBV19
TGCAGCGTTGAGTCCTTAGCGTATGAGCAGTTCTTC | CSVESLAYEQFF | TRBJ2-1 | - | - | TRBV29-1